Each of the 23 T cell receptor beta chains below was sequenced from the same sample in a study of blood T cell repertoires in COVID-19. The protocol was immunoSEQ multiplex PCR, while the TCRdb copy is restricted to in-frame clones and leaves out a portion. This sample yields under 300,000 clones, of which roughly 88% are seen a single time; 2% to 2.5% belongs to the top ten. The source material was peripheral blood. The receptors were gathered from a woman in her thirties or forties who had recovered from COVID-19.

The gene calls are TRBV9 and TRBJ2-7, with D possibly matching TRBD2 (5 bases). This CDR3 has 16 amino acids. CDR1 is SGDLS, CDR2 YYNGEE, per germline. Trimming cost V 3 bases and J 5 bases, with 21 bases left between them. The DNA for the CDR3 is TGTGCCAGCAGCGCCCTAGCAACGGGGTTTTCTAACGAGCAGTACTTC. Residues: CASSALATGFSNEQYF.

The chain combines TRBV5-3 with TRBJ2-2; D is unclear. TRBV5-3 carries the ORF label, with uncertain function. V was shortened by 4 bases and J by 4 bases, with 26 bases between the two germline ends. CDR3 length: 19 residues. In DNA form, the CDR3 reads TGTGCCAGAAGCCGCATCGACGCCCCGGCGGTGGAACCCACCGGGGAGCTGTTTTTT. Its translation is CARSRIDAPAVEPTGELFF.

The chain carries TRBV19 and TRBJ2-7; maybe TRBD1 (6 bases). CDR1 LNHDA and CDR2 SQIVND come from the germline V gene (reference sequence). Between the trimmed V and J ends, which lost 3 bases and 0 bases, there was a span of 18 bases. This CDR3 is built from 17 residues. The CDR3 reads CASSIGFRDTVSYEQYF. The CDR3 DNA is TGTGCCAGTAGTATCGGCTTTCGGGACACCGTCTCCTACGAGCAGTACTTC.

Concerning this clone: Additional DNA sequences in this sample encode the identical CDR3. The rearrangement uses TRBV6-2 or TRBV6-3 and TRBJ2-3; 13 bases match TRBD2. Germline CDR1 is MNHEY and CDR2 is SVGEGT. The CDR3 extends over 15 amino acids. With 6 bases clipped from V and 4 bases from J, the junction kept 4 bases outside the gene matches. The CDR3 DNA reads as TGTGCCAGCAGCCTCGGGACTAGCGGGGCAGATACGCAGTATTTT. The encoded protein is CASSLGTSGADTQYF.

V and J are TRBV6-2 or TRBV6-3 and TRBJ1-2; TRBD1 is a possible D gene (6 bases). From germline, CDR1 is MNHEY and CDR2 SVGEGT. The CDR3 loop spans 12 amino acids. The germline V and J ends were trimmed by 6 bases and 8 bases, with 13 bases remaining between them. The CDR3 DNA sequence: TGTGCCAGCAGCCAAGGGGGACGAGGCTACACCTTC. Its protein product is CASSQGGRGYTF.

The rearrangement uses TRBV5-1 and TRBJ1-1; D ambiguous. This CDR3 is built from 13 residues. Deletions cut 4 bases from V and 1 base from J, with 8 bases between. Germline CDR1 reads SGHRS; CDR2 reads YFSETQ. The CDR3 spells CASSREGNTEAFF. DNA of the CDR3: TGCGCCAGCAGCCGGGAGGGGAACACTGAAGCTTTCTTT.

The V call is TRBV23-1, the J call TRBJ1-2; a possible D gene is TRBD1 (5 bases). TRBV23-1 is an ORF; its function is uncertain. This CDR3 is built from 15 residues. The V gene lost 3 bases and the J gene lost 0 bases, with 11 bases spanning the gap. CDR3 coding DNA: TGCGCCAGCAGTCAGGCGGACACCCCTAACTATGGCTACACCTTC. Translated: CASSQADTPNYGYTF.

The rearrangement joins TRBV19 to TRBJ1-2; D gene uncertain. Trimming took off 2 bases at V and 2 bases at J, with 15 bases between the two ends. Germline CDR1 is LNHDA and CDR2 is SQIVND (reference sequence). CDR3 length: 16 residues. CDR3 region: CASSISARGGNYGYTF. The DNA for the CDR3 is TGTGCCAGTAGTATAAGTGCGCGGGGTGGGAACTATGGCTACACCTTC.

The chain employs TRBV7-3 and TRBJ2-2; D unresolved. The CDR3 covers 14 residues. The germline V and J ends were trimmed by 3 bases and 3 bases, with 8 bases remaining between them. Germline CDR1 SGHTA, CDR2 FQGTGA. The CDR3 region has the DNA TGTGCCAGCAGCTTGCAGGCTTACACCGGGGAGCTGTTTTTT. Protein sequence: CASSLQAYTGELFF.

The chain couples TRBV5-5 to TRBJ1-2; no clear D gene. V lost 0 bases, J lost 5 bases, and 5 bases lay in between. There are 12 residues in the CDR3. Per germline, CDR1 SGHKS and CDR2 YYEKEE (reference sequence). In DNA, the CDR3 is TGTGCCAGCAGCTTGGGACTGTATGGCTACACCTTC. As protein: CASSLGLYGYTF.

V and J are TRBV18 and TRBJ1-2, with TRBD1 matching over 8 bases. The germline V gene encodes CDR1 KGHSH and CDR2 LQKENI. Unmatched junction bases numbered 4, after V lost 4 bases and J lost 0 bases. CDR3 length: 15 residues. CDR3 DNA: TGTGCCAGCTCACGGACAGGGCAAGCTAACTATGGCTACACCTTC. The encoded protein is CASSRTGQANYGYTF.

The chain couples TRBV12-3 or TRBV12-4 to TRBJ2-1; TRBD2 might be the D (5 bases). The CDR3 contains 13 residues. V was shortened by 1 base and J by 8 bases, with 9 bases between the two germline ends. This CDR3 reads CASSLDISDEQFF. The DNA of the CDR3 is TGTGCCAGCAGTTTAGATATTAGCGATGAGCAGTTCTTC.

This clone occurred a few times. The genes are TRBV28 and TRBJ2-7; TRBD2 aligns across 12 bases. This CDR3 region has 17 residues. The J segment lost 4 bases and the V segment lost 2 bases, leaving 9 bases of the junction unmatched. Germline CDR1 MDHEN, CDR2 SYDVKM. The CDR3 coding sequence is TGTGCCAGCAGTTTAGGGCTAGCGGGAGGGCCTGGGTACGAGCAGTACTTC. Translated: CASSLGLAGGPGYEQYF.

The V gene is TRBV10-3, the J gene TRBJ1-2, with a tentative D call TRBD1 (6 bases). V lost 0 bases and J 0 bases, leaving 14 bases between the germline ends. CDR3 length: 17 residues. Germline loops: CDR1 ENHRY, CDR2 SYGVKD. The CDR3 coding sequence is TGTGCCATCAGTGAGTCGACCCCACGGACAGCTAACTATGGCTACACCTTC. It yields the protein CAISESTPRTANYGYTF.

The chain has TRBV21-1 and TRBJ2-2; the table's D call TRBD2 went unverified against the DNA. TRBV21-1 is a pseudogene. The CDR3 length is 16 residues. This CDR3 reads CASSEKREGLPGELFF. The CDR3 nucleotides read TGTGCCAGCAGCGAAAAGCGGGAGGGCCTTCCCGGGGAGCTGTTTTTT.

CDR3 DNA sequence: TGTGCCAGCAGCTCCTACCTTTATTCGGACAGGGCACAAGAGACCCAGTACTTC. This gives the protein CASSSYLYSDRAQETQYF. The J gene is TRBJ2-5, the V gene TRBV7-8; 8 bases are shared with TRBD1. This CDR3 has 18 residues. Trimming cost V 4 bases and J 2 bases; bases outside gene matches: 15. Germline CDR1 SGHVS, CDR2 FQNEAQ.

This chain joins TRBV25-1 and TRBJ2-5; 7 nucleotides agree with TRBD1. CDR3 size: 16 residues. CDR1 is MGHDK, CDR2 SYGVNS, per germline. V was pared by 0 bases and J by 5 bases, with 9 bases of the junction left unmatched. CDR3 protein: CASSEYRGQRRETQYF. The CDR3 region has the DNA TGTGCCAGCAGTGAATATAGGGGACAGCGACGGGAGACCCAGTACTTC.

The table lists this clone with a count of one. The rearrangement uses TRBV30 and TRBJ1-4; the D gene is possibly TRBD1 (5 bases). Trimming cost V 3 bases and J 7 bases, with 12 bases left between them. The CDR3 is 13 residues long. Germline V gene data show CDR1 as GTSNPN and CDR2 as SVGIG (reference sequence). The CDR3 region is CAWRGLGREKLFF. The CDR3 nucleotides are TGTGCCTGGAGGGGCCTGGGGCGTGAAAAACTGTTTTTT.

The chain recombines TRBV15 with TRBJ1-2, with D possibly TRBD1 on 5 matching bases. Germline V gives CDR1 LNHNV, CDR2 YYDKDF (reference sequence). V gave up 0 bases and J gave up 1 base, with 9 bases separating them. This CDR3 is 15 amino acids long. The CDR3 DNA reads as TGTGCCACCAGCAGAGAAGAGACAGTTAACTATGGCTACACCTTC. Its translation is CATSREETVNYGYTF.

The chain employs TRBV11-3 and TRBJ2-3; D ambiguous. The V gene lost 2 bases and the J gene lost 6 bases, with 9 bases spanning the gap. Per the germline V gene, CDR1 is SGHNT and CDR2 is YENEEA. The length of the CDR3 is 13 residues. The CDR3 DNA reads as TGTGCCAGCAGCTTATCCCTAACCGATACGCAGTATTTT. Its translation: CASSLSLTDTQYF.

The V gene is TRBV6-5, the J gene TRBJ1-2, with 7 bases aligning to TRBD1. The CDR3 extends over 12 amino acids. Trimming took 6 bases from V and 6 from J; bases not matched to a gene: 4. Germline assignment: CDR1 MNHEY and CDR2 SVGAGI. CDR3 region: CASSVTGDGYTF. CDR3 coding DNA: TGTGCCAGCAGCGTCACAGGGGATGGCTACACCTTC.

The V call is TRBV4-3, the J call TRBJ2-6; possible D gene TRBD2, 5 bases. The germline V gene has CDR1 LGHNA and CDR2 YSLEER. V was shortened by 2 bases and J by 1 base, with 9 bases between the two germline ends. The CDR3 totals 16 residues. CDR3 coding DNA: TGCGCCAGCAGCCAACCCGGACTGTCTGGGGCCAACGTCCTGACTTTC. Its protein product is CASSQPGLSGANVLTF.

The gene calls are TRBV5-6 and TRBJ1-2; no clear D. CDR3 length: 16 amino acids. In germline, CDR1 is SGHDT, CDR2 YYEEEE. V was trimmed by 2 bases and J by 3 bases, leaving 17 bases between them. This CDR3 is CASSFMGGALDYGYTF. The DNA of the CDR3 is TGTGCCAGCAGCTTTATGGGAGGCGCCTTGGACTATGGCTACACCTTC.